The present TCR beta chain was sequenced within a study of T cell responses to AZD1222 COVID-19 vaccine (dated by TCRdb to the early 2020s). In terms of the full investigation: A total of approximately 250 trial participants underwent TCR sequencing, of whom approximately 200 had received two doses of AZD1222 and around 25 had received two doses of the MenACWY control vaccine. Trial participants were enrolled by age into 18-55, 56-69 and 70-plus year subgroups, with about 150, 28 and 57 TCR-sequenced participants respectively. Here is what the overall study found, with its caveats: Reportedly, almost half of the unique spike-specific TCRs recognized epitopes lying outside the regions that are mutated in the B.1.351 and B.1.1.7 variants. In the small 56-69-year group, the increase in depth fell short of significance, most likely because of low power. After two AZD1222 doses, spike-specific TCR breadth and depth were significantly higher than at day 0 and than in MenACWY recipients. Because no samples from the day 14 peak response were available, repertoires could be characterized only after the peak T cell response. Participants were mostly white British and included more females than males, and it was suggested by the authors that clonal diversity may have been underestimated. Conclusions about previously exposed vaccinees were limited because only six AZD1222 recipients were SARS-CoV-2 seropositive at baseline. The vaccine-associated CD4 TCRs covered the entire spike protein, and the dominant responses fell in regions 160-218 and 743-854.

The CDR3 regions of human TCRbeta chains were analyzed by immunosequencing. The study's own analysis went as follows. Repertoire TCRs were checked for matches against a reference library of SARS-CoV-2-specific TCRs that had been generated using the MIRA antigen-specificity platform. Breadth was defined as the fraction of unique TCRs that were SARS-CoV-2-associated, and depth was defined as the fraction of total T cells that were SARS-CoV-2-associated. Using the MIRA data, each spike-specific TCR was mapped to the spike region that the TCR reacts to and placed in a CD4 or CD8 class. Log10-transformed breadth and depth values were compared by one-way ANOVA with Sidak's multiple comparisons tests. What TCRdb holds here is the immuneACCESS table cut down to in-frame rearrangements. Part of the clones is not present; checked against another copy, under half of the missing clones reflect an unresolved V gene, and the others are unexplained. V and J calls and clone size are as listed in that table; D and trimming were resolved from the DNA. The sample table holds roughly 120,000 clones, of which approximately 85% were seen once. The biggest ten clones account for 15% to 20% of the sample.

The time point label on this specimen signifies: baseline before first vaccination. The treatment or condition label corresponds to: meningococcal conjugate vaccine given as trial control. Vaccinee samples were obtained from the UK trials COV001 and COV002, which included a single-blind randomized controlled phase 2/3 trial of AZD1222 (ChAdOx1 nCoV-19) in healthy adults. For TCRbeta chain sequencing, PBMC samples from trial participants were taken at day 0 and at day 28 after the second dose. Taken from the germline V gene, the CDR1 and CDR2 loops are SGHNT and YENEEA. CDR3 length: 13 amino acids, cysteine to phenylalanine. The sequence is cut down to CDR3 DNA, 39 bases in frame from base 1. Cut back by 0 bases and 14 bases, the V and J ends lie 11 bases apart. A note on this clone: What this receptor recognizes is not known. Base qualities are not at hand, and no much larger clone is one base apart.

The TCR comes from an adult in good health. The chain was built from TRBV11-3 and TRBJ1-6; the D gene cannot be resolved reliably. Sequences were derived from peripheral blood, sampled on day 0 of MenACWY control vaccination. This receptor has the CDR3 CASSLERGRALHF. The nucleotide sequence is TGTGCCAGCAGCTTAGAACGGGGAAGGGCCCTCCACTTT.